This T cell receptor beta chain is drawn from a study of blood T cell repertoires in COVID-19. Study as a whole: Whether acute or convalescent, the COVID-19 samples came from the United States, Italy and Spain. PBMCs, B-cell-depleted T cells, or T cells were the source of the cDNA or gDNA that made up the material.

Authors' processing steps: Amplification from reference gene primers served as the basis for estimated nucleated cell counts. Using immunoSEQ multiplex PCR, the repertoire was profiled, and TCRdb retains in-frame clones only, with some absent. D and trimming were read from the DNA, whereas the V and J calls and clone size are those reported in that table. The profile covers about 250,000 clones, with approximately 90% appearing a single time and 3% to 3.5% taken by the ten largest. Trimming took off 0 bases at V and 2 bases at J, with 6 bases between the two ends. This CDR3 comprises 13 residues. Per germline, CDR1 SGHDT and CDR2 YYEEEE.

Sequences were obtained from peripheral blood. The clonotype was recovered from a man aged 18 to 30 with active or convalescent COVID-19. The V and J genes are TRBV5-6 and TRBJ2-7; possible D gene TRBD1, 5 bases. The CDR3 DNA follows: TGTGCCAGCAGCTTGGCCAGGGCCTACGAGCAGTACTTC. Translated: CASSLARAYEQYF.